These T cell receptor beta chains were read from a single sample in a study of regulatory T cells in long-lasting Graves disease. Via MiXCR, TCRdb re-called the multiplex PCR reads, giving one row per CDR3 protein. Of fewer than 400,000 distinct CDR3 sequences in the sample, about 20% were seen once. The source was peripheral blood mononuclear cells (PBMCs), collected when the disease was refractory, from a patient treated with antithyroid drugs. Receptors originate from a female donor with Graves disease. CDR3s include the opening cysteine and the closing phenylalanine or tryptophan.

v_gene	j_gene	CDR3aa
TRBV12-3/TRBV12-4	TRBJ2-2	CASKTGGGELFF
TRBV11-1	TRBJ2-2	CASSPHRGSDTGELFF
TRBV5-1	TRBJ1-5	CASSLAPTGVGNQPQHF
TRBV29-1	TRBJ1-1	CSVVGQLRTEAFF
TRBV11-2	TRBJ2-5	CASSRRDRTETQYF
TRBV30	TRBJ1-2	CAWSGNYYGYTF
TRBV19	TRBJ2-5	CASSRGGQQETQYF
TRBV6-1	TRBJ1-2	CASSHPPETGTGYGYTF
TRBV11-2	TRBJ2-3	CASSSWTSGSTDTQYF
TRBV7-9	TRBJ2-2	CASSLSGNAGELFF
TRBV29-1	TRBJ2-3	CSATGTSGRGDTQYF
TRBV19	TRBJ2-5	CASSIQGGFQETQYF
TRBV20-1	TRBJ2-5	CSAREKKSTAQYF
TRBV20-1	TRBJ2-5	CSVERLAGGTQYF
TRBV7-8	TRBJ1-5	CASSHNQGANQPQHF
TRBV5-4	TRBJ2-7	CASSLGGGASYEQYF
TRBV6-2/TRBV6-3	TRBJ1-1	CASSYHEGTEPTWNTEAFF
TRBV7-9	TRBJ2-7	CASSSGLTHYEQYF
TRBV18	TRBJ1-1	CASSPGTGGGRVYEAFF
TRBV6-5	TRBJ2-3	CASSYRTTGTQYF
TRBV6-1	TRBJ1-1	CASSLSPGTGEEAFF
TRBV29-1	TRBJ2-5	CSVGGLGTQYF
TRBV12-3/TRBV12-4	TRBJ2-7	CASSGSPYEQYF
TRBV6-1	TRBJ1-2	CASRPGQGTYYGYTF
TRBV7-3	TRBJ1-5	CASRYDRVCNQPQHF
TRBV20-1	TRBJ2-3	CSASPGGSTDTQYF
TRBV20-1	TRBJ2-7	CSAREYSTSYEQYF
TRBV20-1	TRBJ1-6	CSAAYGELHSPLHF
TRBV6-1	TRBJ1-4	CASTDGMREKLFF
TRBV20-1	TRBJ2-4	CSARGQGQINIQYF
TRBV9	TRBJ1-2	CASSPRTGAYGYTF
TRBV29-1	TRBJ2-7	CSVGGGGSYEQYF
TRBV5-1	TRBJ1-1	CASSLTGQGRTEAFF
TRBV12-3/TRBV12-4	TRBJ1-1	CATKGGIMNTEAFF
TRBV20-1	TRBJ2-7	CSARGGVYEQYF
TRBV3-1	TRBJ1-1	CASSPGTLSTEAFF
TRBV10-2	TRBJ2-7	CASIPGPKVEVQYF
TRBV30	TRBJ2-2	CAWSVKGTGELFF
TRBV29-1	TRBJ2-7	CSVEWDSYEQYF
TRBV19	TRBJ1-5	CASTILAGGAAQPQHF
TRBV19	TRBJ1-1	CATKDRGTEAFF
TRBV11-2	TRBJ2-5	CASSLRLAGETQYF
TRBV30	TRBJ2-1	CACSYPQRESDEQFF
TRBV2	TRBJ2-5	CASTGLAGVETQYF
TRBV18	TRBJ1-3	CASTSDSENTIYF
TRBV5-6	TRBJ1-1	CASSYLTESTNTEAFF
TRBV6-2/TRBV6-3	TRBJ1-3	CASSYSSTFSGDTIYF
TRBV20-1	TRBJ1-1	CSARDPRERAEAFF
TRBV7-2	TRBJ1-4	CASSLGTGYGRPTNEKLFF
TRBV2	TRBJ1-1	CASSLRGEAFF
TRBV6-2/TRBV6-3	TRBJ2-7	CASRLTGSEQYF
TRBV7-3	TRBJ2-3	CASSLKGSGRTPSTDTQYF
TRBV6-1	TRBJ1-4	CASTSTGRANEKLFF
TRBV2	TRBJ2-1	CASSLDGSEQFF
TRBV7-9	TRBJ2-7	CASSGGQGAYEQYF
TRBV27	TRBJ2-7	CASSSLAGGISYEQYF
TRBV4-1	TRBJ1-5	CASSPGQGMNNQPQHF
TRBV28	TRBJ2-7	CASSWDSGEQYF